Included here is one TCR beta chain sequence, with context. The method was immunoSEQ multiplex PCR; TCRdb's version includes in-frame clones alone and lacks a portion of them. The sample records about 26,000 clones, nearly 90% being singletons. The data were obtained in a study of blood T cell repertoires in COVID-19. This CDR3 has 15 residues. CDR1 and CDR2 (germline): SGHAT, FQDESV (reference sequence). With 3 bases removed from V and 1 base from J, the gap between germline ends came to 13 bases. V is TRBV11-1 and J is TRBJ2-7; TRBD2 might be the D (6 bases). Sequenced: peripheral blood. The receptor comes from a man between 65 and 85 years old with acute or convalescent COVID-19. In nucleotides, the CDR3 is TGTGCCAGCAGCTTGTTCTCGGCGGGGTCCTACGAGCAGTACTTC. It yields the protein CASSLFSAGSYEQYF.